One sample yielded the 23 T cell receptor beta chains listed below, sequenced in a study of T cell repertoires in cytomegalovirus infection. TCRdb reprocessed the reads via MiXCR and lists one record per CDR3 protein. The table has some 450,000 distinct CDR3 sequences, approximately 32% seen once. The source material was PBMCs. These receptors were obtained from a human donor in good health (CMV status not recorded). Some clones in this sample may be carry-over from other donors' samples.

Points on this clonotype: Without the conserved terminal phenylalanine or tryptophan, this CDR3 likely stems from a read error. This chain connects TRBV27 to TRBJ1-5, with D tentatively TRBD1 (5 bases). The CDR3 runs 11 residues. Germline assignment: CDR1 MNHEY and CDR2 SMNVEV (reference sequence). V gave up 5 bases and J gave up 9 bases, with 8 bases separating them. CDR3 in DNA: TGTGCCAGCAGTCCTCAGGGGCCCCAGCATTGT. It specifies CASSPQGPQHC.

There are a few counts of this clonotype. The chain carries TRBV12-3 or TRBV12-4 and TRBJ1-4, with 9 bases identical to TRBD1. Trimming took 6 bases from V and 7 from J; bases not matched to a gene: 6. The CDR3 has 14 residues. The CDR3 protein is CASSTRTGVEKLFF. CDR3 nucleotide sequence: TGTGCCAGCAGCACCAGGACAGGGGTTGAAAAACTGTTTTTT.

The gene calls are TRBV6-1 and TRBJ2-7; no clear D. Germline values: CDR1 MNHNS, CDR2 SASEGT. The CDR3 is made up of 12 amino acids. Trimming took off 6 bases at V and 5 bases at J, with 11 bases between the two ends. The CDR3 nucleotides read TGTGCCAGCAGCCACCAATGGGACGAGCAGTACTTC. Protein sequence: CASSHQWDEQYF.

The count of this clonotype is one. Lacking the conserved final phenylalanine or tryptophan, this CDR3 likely reflects a read error. The V and J genes are TRBV6-5 and TRBJ2-7; weak D call: TRBD2 (6 bases). Germline assignment: CDR1 MNHEY and CDR2 SVGAGI. The CDR3 is made up of 17 amino acids. V lost 6 bases, J lost 0 bases, and 21 bases lay in between. The CDR3 DNA reads TGTGCCAGCAGCCGACCCCCTACACGGGGGAACTCCTACGAGCAGTACTTA. Protein sequence: CASSRPPTRGNSYEQYL.

This clonotype was seen a handful of times. J is TRBJ1-2 and V is TRBV6-5; 7 positions agree with TRBD1. The CDR3 spans 13 residues. Trimming cost V 6 bases and J 7 bases; bases outside gene matches: 8. Germline CDR1 reads MNHEY; CDR2 reads SVGAGI. This CDR3 reads CASSLDRRVGYTF. CDR3 sequence (DNA): TGTGCCAGCAGCCTGGACAGGAGGGTTGGCTACACCTTC.

This clonotype was seen only a few times. The J gene is TRBJ2-7, the V gene TRBV6-2 or TRBV6-3; 7 bases match TRBD1. The J segment lost 0 bases and the V segment lost 6 bases, leaving 8 bases of the junction unmatched. Germline V CDR1 and CDR2: MNHEY, SVGEGT. CDR3 length equals 15 residues. The CDR3 bases are TGTGCCAGCAGGGAAACCGGGACAGTCTCCTACGAGCAGTACTTC. Its translation is CASRETGTVSYEQYF.

J is TRBJ1-6 and V is TRBV4-3, with TRBD1 identical over 7 bases. V dropped 0 bases and J dropped 8; count of bases not matched to a gene: 1. This CDR3 contains 14 residues. CDR1 and CDR2 from the germline V gene are LGHNA and YSLEER. Written as DNA, the CDR3 is TGCGCCAGCAGCCAAGATGACAGGGATTCACCCCTCCACTTT. Protein product: CASSQDDRDSPLHF.

The V gene is TRBV29-1, the J gene TRBJ2-5; D may be TRBD1 (5 bases). V lost 5 bases to trimming and J lost 1 base, with 11 bases between them. The CDR3 sequence is 13 residues long. CDR1 and CDR2 (germline): SQVTM, ANQGSEA. The CDR3 loop is CSVSGQLQETQYF. The CDR3 nucleotides are TGCAGCGTTTCCGGACAACTCCAAGAGACCCAGTACTTC.

The chain links TRBV6-5 to TRBJ2-3; 7 bases agree with TRBD2. This CDR3 is 13 amino acids long. Trimming at V came to 4 bases and at J to 5 bases, leaving 3 bases not matched to a gene. Germline CDR1 is MNHEY and CDR2 is SVGAGI. The CDR3 is CASSSGGGDTQYF. The CDR3 DNA follows: TGTGCCAGCAGTTCGGGAGGCGGAGATACGCAGTATTTT.

Here the CDR3 DNA reads TGTGCCAGTAGTATAACAGGGGATCAGCCCCAGCATTTT. Protein product: CASSITGDQPQHF. The chain couples TRBV19 to TRBJ1-5; TRBD1 aligns across 7 bases. V was clipped by 2 bases and J by 5 bases; unmatched bases: 0. The CDR3 is 13 amino acids. The germline gives CDR1 LNHDA, CDR2 SQIVND (reference sequence).

The V gene is TRBV4-2, the J gene TRBJ1-2, with a tentative D call TRBD1 (5 bases). This CDR3 is built from 13 residues. Trimming took 1 base from V and 3 from J, leaving 6 bases between them. Germline values: CDR1 LGHNA, CDR2 YNFKEQ. The CDR3 sequence: CASSQGQYYGYTF. The CDR3 DNA reads as TGTGCCAGCAGCCAAGGACAGTACTATGGCTACACCTTC.

The chain is built from TRBV6-2 or TRBV6-3 and TRBJ2-3; D possibly matches TRBD1 or TRBD2 (6 bases each). The germline V gene has CDR1 MNHEY and CDR2 SVGEGT. V was cut by 7 bases and J by 3 bases, with 14 bases left in between. CDR3 length: 14 residues. The CDR3 bases are TGTGCCAGCATGATGGGGGGCTCAACAGATACGCAGTATTTT. Residues: CASMMGGSTDTQYF.

This clonotype was observed a handful of times. The CDR3 spells CATRQFSLPSGANVLTF. The CDR3 DNA is TGTGCCACCAGGCAGTTCTCCCTCCCCTCTGGGGCCAACGTCCTGACTTTC. The chain combines TRBV19 with TRBJ2-6; D gene uncertain. CDR1 LNHDA and CDR2 SQIVND come from the germline V gene (reference sequence). The CDR3 covers 17 residues. V was cut by 10 bases and J by 0 bases, with 19 bases left in between.

About this clonotype: No conserved phenylalanine or tryptophan ends this CDR3, so it is likely a read error. V is TRBV7-6 and J is TRBJ2-5, with D unresolved. V shed 4 bases and J shed 5 bases, with 14 bases lying between them. CDR3 size: 14 residues. From germline, CDR1 is SGHVS and CDR2 FNYEAQ. The chain's CDR3 is CASSWLGEEETQYC. CDR3 DNA sequence: TGTGCCAGCAGCTGGCTTGGAGAGGAGGAGACCCAGTACTGC.

The sample holds many counts of this clonotype. The chain combines TRBV24-1 with TRBJ1-2; the D is unclear. CDR1 is KGHDR, CDR2 SFDVKD, per germline. V lost 5 bases and J lost 7, with 13 bases in between. The CDR3 spans 13 residues. CDR3 sequence: CATSGLDSSGYTF. The CDR3 DNA follows: TGTGCCACCAGTGGTCTGGACTCTAGTGGCTACACCTTC.

This chain uses TRBV6-6 with TRBJ1-1; 8 positions agree with TRBD1. CDR3 length: 15 amino acids. Germline V gives CDR1 MNHNY, CDR2 SVGAGI (reference sequence). The ends lost 7 bases at V and 2 bases at J; junction bases unmatched: 9. CDR3 residues: CASTRQGYTNTEAFF. Here the CDR3 DNA reads TGTGCCAGCACCCGACAGGGGTATACTAACACTGAAGCTTTCTTT.

A remark on this clonotype: The conserved closing phenylalanine or tryptophan is absent in this CDR3, likely reflecting a read error. It is unclear where the CDR3 begins or ends on the DNA, so no DNA is shown, and the CDR3 is as TCRdb lists it. This chain connects TRBV7-2 to TRBJ2-7; the table's D call TRBD1 went unverified against the DNA. Per germline, CDR1 SGHTA and CDR2 FQGNSA. The CDR3 numbers 11 amino acids, ends counted. CDR3 residues: CASRGGTEKCC.

Only a few counts were recorded for this clonotype. V is TRBV12-3 or TRBV12-4 and J is TRBJ2-1; 15 bases are a match to TRBD2. The CDR3 length is 15 residues. V trimming: 3 bases; J trimming: 9 bases; junction bases outside the gene matches: 3. The CDR3 nucleotides are TGTGCCAGCAGTTTCGGACTAGCGGGGGGGGGTGAGCAGTTCTTC. It encodes CASSFGLAGGGEQFF.

This chain joins TRBV4-1 and TRBJ1-1; D possibly corresponds to TRBD1 (5 bases). V was pared by 1 base and J by 7 bases, with 16 bases between. Looked up from germline, CDR1 is MGHRA and CDR2 is YSYEKL. The CDR3 loop spans 15 amino acids. CDR3 region: CASSQVSGEIDEAFF. The DNA of the CDR3 is TGCGCCAGCAGCCAAGTGTCGGGGGAAATTGATGAAGCTTTCTTT.

This chain connects TRBV7-2 to TRBJ2-4, with 8 positions matching TRBD2. The CDR3 covers 18 residues. Germline CDR1 and CDR2: SGHTA and FQGNSA. V lost 2 bases and J lost 1; bases outside the gene matches: 10. The CDR3 loop reads CASSLSMAGGDAKNIQYF. CDR3 DNA sequence: TGTGCCAGCAGCTTATCTATGGCGGGGGGCGACGCCAAAAACATTCAGTACTTC.

CDR3 protein: CASSSPDRGGEAFF. Here the CDR3 DNA reads TGTGCCAGCAGTTCACCTGACAGGGGCGGTGAAGCTTTCTTT. The chain employs TRBV6-5 and TRBJ1-1; 8 bases match TRBD1. Germline V lookup: CDR1 MNHEY, CDR2 SVGAGI. The CDR3 has 14 amino acids. V shed 4 bases, J shed 7 bases, and the junction held 8 bases outside the gene matches.

Of note for this clonotype: This sequence may be a read error, since a much larger clone differs from it by one base. J is TRBJ2-5 and V is TRBV7-2; a weak D match, TRBD1 (6 bases). Trimming took 4 bases from V and 10 from J, leaving 16 bases between them. Germline-derived CDR1 and CDR2 are SGHTA and FQGNSA. The CDR3 consists of 13 residues. This CDR3 reads CASSSDRHRYQYF. CDR3 sequence (DNA): TGTGCCAGCAGCTCCGACAGGCACCGGTACCAGTACTTC. Variable domain in full (rest from reference TRBV7-2 and TRBJ2-5): GAGVSQSPSNKVTEKGKDVELRCDPISGHTALYWYRQSLGQGLEFLIYFQGNSAPDKSGLPSDRFSAERTGGSVSTLTIQRTQQEDSAVYLCASSSDRHRYQYFGPGTRLLVL.

The J gene is TRBJ2-7, the V gene TRBV29-1, with TRBD1 matching over 8 bases. The CDR3 loop spans 14 amino acids. Germline V gene lookup returns CDR1 SQVTM and CDR2 ANQGSEA. The junction had 11 bases not matched to a gene; V was cut back by 6 bases and J by 4 bases. CDR3 DNA: TGCAGCGTGGGGACTGGGACAGGATTATACGAGCAGTACTTC. Translation: CSVGTGTGLYEQYF.